This T cell receptor (beta chain) was observed in a study of blood T cell repertoires in COVID-19. Study-wide background: Samples representing acute and convalescent COVID-19 were sourced from the United States, Italy and Spain. PBMCs, B-cell-depleted T cells, or T cells provided the cDNA or gDNA that made up the material.

This CDR3 has 14 residues. Trimming took off 0 bases at V and 4 bases at J, with 9 bases between the two ends. Germline lookup yields CDR1 LGHDT and CDR2 YNNKEL (reference sequence). As originally analysed: Reference gene primer amplification yielded estimated nucleated cell counts. Repertoires were generated with immunoSEQ multiplex PCR, while TCRdb's copy carries only in-frame clones and drops some. V and J calls and clone size come straight from that table; D and trimming were deduced from the DNA. The repertoire holds 85,000 to 110,000 clones, with roughly 84% as singletons. The receptor was isolated from a human donor in a cohort sampled during active or convalescent COVID-19. The V and J genes are TRBV3-1 (or the pseudogene TRBV3-2) and TRBJ1-1; possibly TRBD1 for D (6 bases). The specimen sequenced was peripheral blood. The CDR3 sequence: CASSQDGRGTEAFF. CDR3 sequence (DNA): TGTGCCAGCAGCCAAGACGGCAGGGGCACTGAAGCTTTCTTT.